The 30 T cell receptor beta chains below all came from one sample that was sequenced in a study of CD8+CD57+ T cells in acquired aplastic anemia. Profiles of TCR beta VDJ and CDR3 were generated from a genomic DNA template. TCRdb processed the reads anew with MiXCR; each CDR3 protein has one entry. This sample has 150,000 to 200,000 distinct CDR3 sequences, with under 70% found just once. The sequenced sample consisted of sorted CD4+, CD8+, or CD8+CD57+ T cells (not recorded which) from PBMCs. These receptors were obtained from a human donor with severe aplastic anemia or a healthy control (not recorded which).

This chain joins TRBV7-2 and TRBJ2-3; D is undetermined. CDR1 SGHTA and CDR2 FQGNSA come from the germline V gene. The CDR3 spans 14 residues. Trimming took off 5 bases at V and 0 bases at J, with 9 bases between the two ends. The CDR3 DNA reads as TGTGCCAGCAGCCTGGCGGCTAGCACAGATACGCAGTATTTT. Amino acid sequence: CASSLAASTDTQYF.

In this sample, this clonotype turned up many times. The V gene is TRBV20-1, the J gene TRBJ2-3; D possibly corresponds to TRBD2 (6 bases). Germline V CDR1 and CDR2: DFQATT, SNEGSKA (reference sequence). Trimming stripped 1 base from V and 3 bases from J, with 17 bases between. The CDR3 loop spans 16 amino acids. CDR3 sequence reads: CSARAYRGGETDTQYF. For the CDR3, the DNA is TGCAGTGCTAGAGCTTACCGCGGCGGGGAGACAGATACGCAGTATTTT.

Of note for this clonotype: Possible read error: a much larger clone is one base away. The J gene is TRBJ2-6, the V gene TRBV25-1; D gene ambiguous. Germline V gene data show CDR1 as MGHDK and CDR2 as SYGVNS. Trimming shortened V by 2 bases and J by 0 bases, and 2 bases separated the two germline ends. This CDR3 has 14 amino acids. The DNA for the CDR3 is TGTGCCAGCAGTGAACACTCTGGGGCCAACGTCCTGACTTTC. It encodes CASSEHSGANVLTF.

This clonotype was counted a single time. CDR3 protein: CASSVSLRQANVLTF. The CDR3 DNA follows: TGTGCCAGCAGTGTATCCCTGAGACAGGCCAACGTCCTGACTTTC. This chain joins TRBV25-1 and TRBJ2-6; D gene uncertain. Trimming removed 4 bases from V and 6 bases from J, with 13 bases in between. In germline, CDR1 is MGHDK, CDR2 SYGVNS. There are 15 residues in the CDR3.

This clonotype is medium-sized by share. The chain recombines TRBV19 with TRBJ1-2, with D perhaps TRBD1 (5 bases). Germline-derived CDR1 and CDR2 are LNHDA and SQIVND (reference sequence). This CDR3 comprises 15 residues. V was trimmed by 5 bases and J by 4 bases, leaving 17 bases between them. The CDR3 reads CASSPGLGVIYGYTF. CDR3 nucleotides: TGTGCCAGTAGTCCTGGATTAGGGGTGATCTATGGCTACACCTTC.

The chain has TRBV20-1 and TRBJ2-7; TRBD2 matches at 13 bases. This CDR3 region has 15 residues. V lost 4 bases and J lost 4; bases outside the gene matches: 7. Germline V CDR1 and CDR2: DFQATT, SNEGSKA (reference sequence). The chain's CDR3 is CSATGTSGVPYEQYF. CDR3 nucleotide sequence: TGCAGTGCTACGGGGACTAGCGGGGTCCCGTACGAGCAGTACTTC.

This clonotype came up many times. The chain recombines TRBV5-5 with TRBJ2-1, with D hard to call. The germline CDR1 and CDR2 sequences are SGHKS and YYEKEE (reference sequence). V dropped 5 bases and J dropped 0 bases, with 12 bases sitting between them. CDR3 length: 15 amino acids. This chain's CDR3 is CASSPFRSSYNEQFF. CDR3 bases: TGTGCCAGCAGTCCCTTCCGGAGCTCCTACAATGAGCAGTTCTTC.

The chain couples TRBV19 to TRBJ2-5; weak D call: TRBD1 (6 bases). CDR1 LNHDA and CDR2 SQIVND come from the germline V gene (reference sequence). The CDR3 length is 15 residues. Deletions cut 1 base from V and 1 base from J, with 10 bases between. The CDR3 DNA follows: TGTGCCAGTAGTATAGGACAGGCTTTCCAAGAGACCCAGTACTTC. Its translation is CASSIGQAFQETQYF.

The chain links TRBV25-1 to TRBJ2-7; 9 bases line up with TRBD1. The V segment lost 4 bases and the J segment 7 bases; nucleotides outside the gene matches: 5. Germline V gene data show CDR1 as MGHDK and CDR2 as SYGVNS. The CDR3 spans 13 residues. In nucleotides, the CDR3 is TGTGCCAGCAGTGTAACAGGGGGCTGGGAGCAGTACTTC. Protein sequence: CASSVTGGWEQYF.

In its sample, this clonotype was seen many times. The V gene is TRBV7-8, the J gene TRBJ2-3; 15 bases align to TRBD2. Germline CDR1 is SGHVS and CDR2 is FQNEAQ. V dropped 3 bases and J dropped 2; count of bases not matched to a gene: 6. The CDR3 runs 18 residues. The CDR3: CASSLGLAGGFTTDTQYF. The CDR3 nucleotides are TGTGCCAGCAGCTTGGGACTAGCGGGGGGCTTTACCACAGATACGCAGTATTTT.

This chain connects TRBV29-1 to TRBJ2-5; 10 positions match TRBD2. Germline CDR1 is SQVTM and CDR2 is ANQGSEA. Trimming cost V 2 bases and J 5 bases; bases outside gene matches: 8. CDR3 length: 15 amino acids. This CDR3 reads CSVEKAGGPYETQYF. As DNA, the CDR3 is TGCAGCGTTGAAAAAGCGGGAGGGCCCTATGAGACCCAGTACTTC.

Note on this clonotype: This may be a read error: a much more frequent sequence differs by one nucleotide. The genes are TRBV27 and TRBJ1-6; D remains unclear. Trimming removed 8 bases at V and 7 bases at J, with 9 bases between. CDR3 length: 12 amino acids. Germline V gene lookup returns CDR1 MNHEY and CDR2 SMNVEV (reference sequence). Here the CDR3 DNA reads TGTGCCAGCGGTCTTCAAAATTCACCCCTCCACTTT. Translation gives CASGLQNSPLHF.

This clonotype showed up just a few times. CDR3 nucleotide sequence: TGTGCCAGCAGCTTGGGGCAGGGGGCCGACTACGAGCAGTACTTC. This translates into CASSLGQGADYEQYF. The rearrangement links TRBV5-8 to TRBJ2-7; 8 bases align to TRBD1. V shed 0 bases, J shed 3 bases, and the junction held 5 bases outside the gene matches. CDR1 and CDR2 from the germline V gene are SGHTS and YDEGEE. CDR3 size: 15 residues.

As to this clonotype: It is likely a read error, because the conserved phenylalanine at the end of the CDR3 is missing. V is TRBV25-1 and J is TRBJ1-2; the match to TRBD1 covers 9 bases. V shed 5 bases and J 8 bases; nucleotides not matched to a gene: 6. CDR1 is MGHDK, CDR2 SYGVNS, per germline. The CDR3 is 13 amino acids. CDR3 DNA sequence: TGTGCCAGCAGTCGGACAGGGGTCGAGGGCTACACCTCC. Translating it yields CASSRTGVEGYTS.

This clonotype came up a few times. The chain carries TRBV30 and TRBJ1-3; D is undetermined. CDR3 length equals 16 residues. Germline V lookup: CDR1 GTSNPN, CDR2 SVGIG (reference sequence). V was cut by 0 bases and J by 4 bases, with 16 bases left in between. In nucleotides, the CDR3 is TGTGCCTGGAGTGTAACCGACACCGGCGTGGGAAACACCATATATTTT. This sequence encodes CAWSVTDTGVGNTIYF.

This clonotype showed up many times. The chain joins TRBV27 to TRBJ2-3, with 7 nucleotides matching TRBD2. The junction had 15 bases not matched to a gene; V was cut back by 8 bases and J by 1 base. The CDR3 length is 17 residues. CDR1 and CDR2 (germline): MNHEY, SMNVEV (reference sequence). In nucleotides, the CDR3 is TGTGCCAGCCCAGTTTATAGGTGCCGGGGGGGCACAGATACGCAGTATTTT. It is translated as CASPVYRCRGGTDTQYF.

The CDR3 bases are TGTGCCAGCAGCGTAGCCCCAAACTATGGCTACACCTTC. It encodes CASSVAPNYGYTF. The chain is built from TRBV9 and TRBJ1-2; D gene unclear. The CDR3 has 13 residues. The germline V gene encodes CDR1 SGDLS and CDR2 YYNGEE. V was pared by 0 bases and J by 2 bases, with 5 bases between.

This clonotype showed up just once. V and J are TRBV7-9 and TRBJ1-2, with 8 bases that match TRBD1. The germline gives CDR1 SEHNR, CDR2 FQNEAQ (reference sequence). There are 17 residues in the CDR3. With V trimmed by 5 bases and J by 0 bases, 11 bases remained unmatched. This CDR3 is CASSDGQGGSSNYGYTF. The CDR3 DNA follows: TGTGCCAGCAGCGACGGACAGGGTGGTAGTTCTAACTATGGCTACACCTTC. Variable domain in full (rest from reference TRBV7-9 and TRBJ1-2): DTGVSQNPRHKITKRGQNVTFRCDPISEHNRLYWYRQTLGQGPEFLTYFQNEAQLEKSRLLSDRFSAERPKGSFSTLEIQRTEQGDSAMYLCASSDGQGGSSNYGYTFGSGTRLTVV.

The rearrangement links TRBV27 to TRBJ1-6; D ambiguous. CDR1 and CDR2 (germline): MNHEY, SMNVEV (reference sequence). The CDR3 runs 14 residues. Trimming took off 2 bases at V and 6 bases at J, with 8 bases between the two ends. The CDR3 region is CASSLIRGNSPLHF. In nucleotides, the CDR3 is TGTGCCAGCAGTTTAATACGGGGTAATTCACCCCTCCACTTT.

The chain joins TRBV5-1 to TRBJ2-7; tentative D call: TRBD1 (6 bases). The CDR3 consists of 15 residues. Germline CDR1 SGHRS, CDR2 YFSETQ. V was shortened by 6 bases and J by 0 bases, with 16 bases between the two germline ends. The CDR3 loop reads CASKRMTGTSYEQYF. CDR3 DNA sequence: TGCGCCAGCAAAAGGATGACAGGTACCTCCTACGAGCAGTACTTC.

The chain is built from TRBV7-9 and TRBJ1-1; unclear D gene. Trimming stripped 3 bases from V and 5 bases from J, with 13 bases between. CDR3 length: 14 residues. CDR1 SEHNR and CDR2 FQNEAQ come from the germline V gene (reference sequence). CDR3 region: CASSLYADGTEAFF. The CDR3 nucleotides read TGTGCCAGCAGCTTGTACGCCGACGGGACTGAAGCTTTCTTT.

The rearrangement uses TRBV6-4 and TRBJ1-5; TRBD1 might be the D (5 bases). The germline CDR1 and CDR2 sequences are MRHNA and SNTAGT. The CDR3 runs to 14 residues. V was shortened by 5 bases and J by 3 bases, with 11 bases between the two germline ends. The CDR3 bases are TGTGCCAGCAGTAACCCAGGGTACAATCAGCCCCAGCATTTT. Its protein product is CASSNPGYNQPQHF.

This clonotype has just a few counts. This chain connects TRBV27 to TRBJ2-7; TRBD1 agrees at 9 bases. The CDR3 has 14 residues. Losses at the gene ends were 3 bases for V and 3 bases for J; bases not matched to a gene: 3. The germline V gene encodes CDR1 MNHEY and CDR2 SMNVEV (reference sequence). In nucleotides, the CDR3 is TGTGCCAGCAGTTTGGGGACAGGGATCTACGAGCAGTACTTC. Translating it yields CASSLGTGIYEQYF.

The chain uses TRBV2 and TRBJ2-3; unclear D gene. Germline V lookup: CDR1 SNHLY, CDR2 FYNNEI. V dropped 6 bases and J dropped 1 base, with 8 bases sitting between them. The CDR3 is 13 amino acids. The CDR3 loop reads CASRRGGTDTQYF. For the CDR3, the DNA is TGTGCCAGCAGACGTGGGGGCACAGATACGCAGTATTTT.

The V and J genes are TRBV2 and TRBJ1-1, with D possibly TRBD1 on 5 matching bases. Germline values: CDR1 SNHLY, CDR2 FYNNEI. This CDR3 has 16 amino acids. The germline V and J ends were trimmed by 6 bases and 3 bases, with 20 bases remaining between them. CDR3 nucleotide sequence: TGTGCCAGCAGATCACCCCGTATGAGAGGGGACACTGAAGCTTTCTTT. Translation gives CASRSPRMRGDTEAFF.

For this clonotype: A junction boundary mismatches the germline segment, possibly from a read error. The chain combines TRBV5-1 with TRBJ2-7; D might be TRBD1 (7 bases). This CDR3 has 14 residues. CDR1 is SGHRS, CDR2 YFSETQ, per germline. The CDR3 DNA is TGTGCCAGCAGCTGGAGGGGACAGCCCTACGAGCAGTACTTC. It specifies CASSWRGQPYEQYF.

The chain employs TRBV20-1 and TRBJ1-5; a possible D gene is TRBD1 (5 bases). CDR3 length: 15 amino acids. Trimming removed 1 base from V and 0 bases from J, with 10 bases in between. CDR1 and CDR2 from the germline V gene are DFQATT and SNEGSKA (reference sequence). The CDR3 here is CSARGQGLSNQPQHF. As DNA, the CDR3 is TGCAGTGCTAGAGGGCAGGGACTTAGCAATCAGCCCCAGCATTTT.

This clonotype was seen once. The genes are TRBV5-1 and TRBJ2-7, with 8 positions matching TRBD1. CDR3 length: 13 residues. V gave up 2 bases and J gave up 5 bases; unmatched junction bases: 3. The germline gives CDR1 SGHRS, CDR2 YFSETQ. The CDR3 reads CASSLRTGNEQYF. The CDR3 nucleotides are TGCGCCAGCAGCTTACGGACAGGGAACGAGCAGTACTTC. Based on the CDR3 plus reference TRBV5-1 and TRBJ2-7, the full variable domain is KAGVTQTPRYLIKTRGQQVTLSCSPISGHRSVSWYQQTPGQGLQFLFEYFSETQRNKGNFPGRFSGRQFSNSRSEMNVSTLELGDSALYLCASSLRTGNEQYFGPGTRLTVT.

V gene TRBV20-1 combines with J gene TRBJ1-2; D perhaps matches TRBD1 (5 bases). The germline V gene has CDR1 DFQATT and CDR2 SNEGSKA (reference sequence). The CDR3 is made up of 15 amino acids. The V and J ends lost 1 base and 0 bases respectively, with 12 bases between them. The CDR3 protein is CSARVDSESNYGYTF. In DNA form, the CDR3 reads TGCAGTGCTAGAGTAGACAGTGAGTCTAACTATGGCTACACCTTC.

The chain combines TRBV25-1 with TRBJ1-1; a weak D match, TRBD1 (5 bases). CDR1 MGHDK and CDR2 SYGVNS come from the germline V gene. The CDR3 totals 15 residues. V lost 4 bases and J lost 4, with 16 bases in between. CDR3 sequence: CASSGLQGGSTEAFF. As DNA, the CDR3 is TGTGCCAGCAGTGGCCTTCAGGGCGGGAGCACTGAAGCTTTCTTT.